These T cell receptor beta chains were read from a single sample in a study of PD-1 blockade in classical Hodgkin lymphoma. Measured with immunoSEQ multiplex PCR; TCRdb has only the in-frame clones, and not every one. The sample has 65,000 to 95,000 clones, 75% to 90% seen once. Sequenced here: peripheral blood mononuclear cells (PBMCs), sampled at baseline. The receptors derive from a human donor with classical Hodgkin lymphoma. The CDR3 runs from the conserved cysteine through the conserved F or W. The D gene is left open where the match is weak. Expanded clones are given a class, and other clones once, few, many or no size at all.

length,size,D,V,J,CDR3,DNA
13,NA,NA,TRBV15,TRBJ1-1,CATSRDAGAEAFF,TGTGCCACCAGCAGAGATGCGGGGGCTGAAGCTTTCTTT
16,NA,NA,TRBV27,TRBJ2-1,CASSLRAGNYYNEQFF,TGTGCCAGCAGTTTACGGGCAGGGAATTACTACAATGAGCAGTTCTTC
11,NA,TRBD1,TRBV19,TRBJ1-1,CATGLNTEAFF,TGCGCGACAGGGCTGAACACTGAAGCTTTCTTT
14,NA,NA,TRBV7-9,TRBJ1-1,CASSFRAENTEAFF,TGTGCCAGCAGCTTTCGGGCGGAGAACACTGAAGCTTTCTTT
15,few,NA,TRBV5-1,TRBJ2-3,CASSLVAGSTDTQYF,TGCGCCAGCAGCTTGGTGGCAGGGTCCACAGATACGCAGTATTTT
13,NA,NA,TRBV5-4,TRBJ2-7,CASSRAPTNEQYF,TGTGCCAGCAGCAGGGCCCCAACTAACGAGCAGTACTTC
12,NA,NA,TRBV29-1,TRBJ1-2,CSVETPRYGYTF,TGCAGCGTTGAGACACCGAGATATGGCTACACCTTC
14,NA,TRBD1,TRBV5-4,TRBJ2-7,CASSFRDRAGEQYF,TGTGCCAGCAGCTTCCGGGACAGGGCTGGCGAGCAGTACTTC
12,NA,NA,TRBV30,TRBJ2-7,CAWRTASYEQYF,TGTGCCTGGAGGACCGCTTCCTACGAGCAGTACTTC
15,NA,NA,TRBV2,TRBJ2-1,CASSQQGLSYNEQFF,TGTGCCAGCAGCCAACAGGGACTCTCCTACAATGAGCAGTTCTTC
17,NA,TRBD2,TRBV7-8,TRBJ2-2,CASSLPVGGRGTGELFF,TGTGCCAGCAGCTTACCCGTGGGAGGGCGGGGCACCGGGGAGCTGTTTTTT
12,NA,TRBD1,TRBV18,TRBJ1-1,CASSDRVAEAFF,TGTGCCAGCTCCGACAGGGTGGCTGAAGCTTTCTTT
16,NA,TRBD2,TRBV5-6,TRBJ2-2,CASSRVAGGNTGELFF,TGTGCCAGCAGTCGGGTAGCGGGAGGAAACACCGGGGAGCTGTTTTTT
21,NA,TRBD2,TRBV2,TRBJ2-6,CASSVNPLLAGLSPGANVLTF,TGTGCCAGCAGTGTAAACCCACTACTAGCGGGATTATCACCTGGGGCCAACGTCCTGACTTTC
16,NA,NA,TRBV10-3,TRBJ2-3,CAISDGPAVSTDTQYF,TGTGCCATCAGTGACGGGCCAGCGGTCAGCACAGATACGCAGTATTTT
14,once,NA,TRBV7-2,TRBJ1-2,CASSSQGSVDGYTF,TGTGCCAGCAGCTCACAGGGCAGCGTGGATGGCTACACCTTC
15,NA,TRBD2,TRBV30,TRBJ2-2,CAGAGLAGGTGELFF,TGTGCCGGGGCCGGACTAGCGGGAGGGACCGGGGAGCTGTTTTTT
17,NA,TRBD2,TRBV7-2,TRBJ2-1,CASSLGSSGRAGVEQFF,TGTGCCAGCAGCTTAGGTTCTAGCGGGAGGGCCGGGGTTGAGCAGTTCTTC
13,NA,TRBD2,TRBV2,TRBJ2-4,CASGLAGENIQYF,TGTGCCAGCGGACTAGCGGGAGAAAACATTCAGTACTTC
17,once,TRBD2,TRBV4-2,TRBJ2-1,CASSSPGLAGPYNEQFF,TGTGCCAGCAGCTCCCCTGGACTAGCGGGACCTTACAATGAGCAGTTCTTC
15,NA,NA,TRBV4-3,TRBJ2-2,CASRLADRDTGELFF,TGCGCCAGCAGACTGGCCGACCGGGATACCGGGGAGCTGTTTTTT
15,once,NA,TRBV6-5,TRBJ2-3,CASSVGGGITDTQYF,TGTGCCAGCTCCGTAGGGGGAGGGATCACAGATACGCAGTATTTT
18,NA,TRBD1,TRBV7-9,TRBJ2-1,CASSLGKGGAGQGNEQFF,TGTGCCAGCAGCTTAGGGAAGGGGGGAGCGGGACAGGGGAATGAGCAGTTCTTC
14,once,NA,TRBV2,TRBJ1-5,CASSDATVNQPQHF,TGTGCCAGCAGTGATGCGACAGTCAATCAGCCCCAGCATTTT
18,NA,NA,TRBV7-9,TRBJ1-5,CASSLESSGAYSNQPQHF,TGTGCCAGCAGCTTAGAGTCTTCAGGGGCTTATAGCAATCAGCCCCAGCATTTT
12,NA,NA,TRBV30,TRBJ1-2,CAWSLTWAGYTF,TGTGCCTGGAGTTTGACCTGGGCTGGCTACACCTTC
15,NA,TRBD1,TRBV6-5,TRBJ1-2,CASRRDREANYGYTF,TGTGCCAGCAGACGCGACAGGGAAGCTAACTATGGCTACACCTTC
15,few,NA,TRBV9,TRBJ1-1,CASSVGVTGNTEAFF,TGTGCCAGCAGCGTAGGTGTGACAGGGAACACTGAAGCTTTCTTT
15,NA,TRBD1,TRBV7-9,TRBJ2-4,CASSFGGQGKNIQYF,TGTGCCAGCAGCTTTGGAGGACAGGGGAAAAACATTCAGTACTTC
15,few,TRBD1,TRBV10-3,TRBJ1-3,CAISGPGQAGNTIYF,TGTGCCATCAGTGGACCAGGACAGGCCGGAAACACCATATATTTT
12,few,NA,TRBV19,TRBJ1-2,CASSMGSTGYTF,TGTGCCAGTAGTATGGGCTCTACTGGCTACACCTTC
15,NA,NA,TRBV5-5,TRBJ2-2,CASSLGQLTTGELFF,TGTGCCAGCAGCTTGGGACAGCTCACCACCGGGGAGCTGTTTTTT
17,NA,NA,TRBV28,TRBJ2-7,CASSFERLSGASYEQYF,TGTGCCAGCAGTTTTGAGAGGCTGTCGGGAGCGTCCTACGAGCAGTACTTC
14,NA,NA,TRBV6-5,TRBJ2-7,CASSQTSESSEQYF,TGTGCCAGCAGCCAGACTAGTGAATCCTCCGAGCAGTACTTC
12,NA,TRBD1,TRBV29-1,TRBJ1-4,CSVVGTGGKLFF,TGCAGCGTCGTGGGGACAGGGGGAAAACTGTTTTTT
14,once,TRBD2,TRBV4-2,TRBJ2-7,CASSQDESLADQYF,TGTGCCAGCAGCCAAGACGAGTCCCTAGCGGACCAGTACTTC
15,NA,NA,TRBV9,TRBJ1-4,CASSVADGGGEKLFF,TGTGCCAGCAGCGTAGCGGACGGGGGTGGGGAAAAACTGTTTTTT
15,few,TRBD1,TRBV7-2,TRBJ2-7,CASSGAGQGAYEQYF,TGTGCCAGCAGCGGCGCGGGACAGGGGGCCTACGAGCAGTACTTC
11,NA,NA,TRBV5-1,TRBJ1-1,CASRTNTEAFF,TGCGCCAGCAGAACGAACACTGAAGCTTTCTTT
14,NA,NA,TRBV7-8,TRBJ2-3,CASSLVSRADTQYF,TGTGCCAGCAGCTTAGTTTCCCGGGCCGATACGCAGTATTTT
16,NA,TRBD1,TRBV18,TRBJ1-4,CASSRNRQGANEKLFF,TGTGCCAGCTCTCGAAATAGACAGGGGGCTAATGAAAAACTGTTTTTT
15,NA,NA,TRBV6-5,TRBJ1-2,CASRITTVPWDGYTF,TGTGCCAGCAGGATTACAACCGTACCATGGGATGGCTACACCTTC
12,NA,NA,TRBV19,TRBJ1-5,CASSPPVGPQHF,TGTGCCAGTAGCCCCCCGGTGGGGCCCCAGCATTTT
15,NA,NA,TRBV27,TRBJ2-7,CASTKRQAMTYEQYF,TGTGCCAGCACGAAACGACAGGCGATGACCTACGAGCAGTACTTC
12,NA,NA,TRBV15,TRBJ2-7,CATSNQGNEQYF,TGTGCCACCAGCAACCAGGGGAACGAGCAGTACTTC
15,few,NA,TRBV29-1,TRBJ2-7,CSVVHRDGAFHEQYF,TGCAGCGTTGTTCACCGGGACGGAGCCTTCCACGAGCAGTACTTC
14,NA,TRBD2,TRBV28,TRBJ2-2,CASSTSGNTGELFF,TGTGCCAGCAGTACTAGCGGTAACACCGGGGAGCTGTTTTTT
19,NA,NA,TRBV2,TRBJ1-1,CASNPLGGWETSGGTEAFF,TGTGCCAGCAATCCCTTAGGGGGTTGGGAGACCTCGGGAGGCACTGAAGCTTTCTTT
17,once,TRBD2,TRBV2,TRBJ2-3,CASTRGTSGIAGDTQYF,TGTGCCAGCACCCGAGGGACTAGCGGGATCGCTGGGGATACGCAGTATTTT